Listed here are 5 T cell receptor beta chains from one sample, sequenced in a study of T cells after yellow fever vaccination. TCRdb used MiXCR to reprocess the 5' RACE reads, holding one entry per CDR3 protein. The sample contains about 74,000 distinct CDR3 sequences, approximately 6.9% of which appear only once. Sequencing used CD8+ T cells sorted from PBMCs, obtained 5 days after the first yellow fever vaccination. The receptors originated from a man aged 18 to 30 who received the YFV17D yellow fever vaccine.

This clonotype was counted a few times. The chain combines TRBV19 with TRBJ1-5; D is undetermined. V shed 3 bases and J shed 2 bases, with 11 bases lying between them. The CDR3 loop spans 15 amino acids. The germline CDR1 and CDR2 sequences are LNHDA and SQIVND (reference sequence). CDR3 DNA: TGTGCCAGTAGTATGGAGGGCTTCGGCAATCAGCCCCAGCATTTT. Residues: CASSMEGFGNQPQHF.

This clonotype was seen at least ten times. The chain uses TRBV7-8 and TRBJ2-3; TRBD1 matches 7 bases. Trimming at V came to 6 bases and at J to 2 bases, leaving 8 bases not matched to a gene. The CDR3 is 15 amino acids. Germline values: CDR1 SGHVS, CDR2 FQNEAQ. The CDR3, as DNA: TGTGCCAGCAGTCGAGCTAGGGGGCTCACAGATACGCAGTATTTT. Its translation is CASSRARGLTDTQYF.

J is TRBJ1-1 and V is TRBV19; perhaps TRBD1 as D (6 bases). This CDR3 region has 13 residues. Germline CDR1 reads LNHDA; CDR2 reads SQIVND (reference sequence). Trimming removed 6 bases from V and 2 bases from J, with 10 bases in between. CDR3: CASRKQGNTEAFF. The CDR3 DNA reads as TGTGCCAGTAGAAAACAGGGCAACACTGAAGCTTTCTTT.

This clonotype has at least ten counts. The chain uses TRBV4-1 and TRBJ1-1; the D is unclear. The CDR3 has 15 residues. Germline V gene data show CDR1 as MGHRA and CDR2 as YSYEKL. Trimming took off 0 bases at V and 3 bases at J, with 11 bases between the two ends. CDR3 loop: CASSQEGVMYTEAFF. CDR3 coding DNA: TGCGCCAGCAGCCAAGAGGGAGTCATGTACACTGAAGCTTTCTTT.

This clonotype was recorded a few times. V is TRBV4-3 and J is TRBJ2-1; possible D gene TRBD2, 5 bases. The germline V gene has CDR1 LGHNA and CDR2 YSLEER. Trimming stripped 3 bases from V and 4 bases from J, with 7 bases between. The CDR3 runs to 13 residues. The CDR3 nucleotides are TGCGCCAGCAGCCATGGACTTTACAATGAGCAGTTCTTC. Its translation: CASSHGLYNEQFF.